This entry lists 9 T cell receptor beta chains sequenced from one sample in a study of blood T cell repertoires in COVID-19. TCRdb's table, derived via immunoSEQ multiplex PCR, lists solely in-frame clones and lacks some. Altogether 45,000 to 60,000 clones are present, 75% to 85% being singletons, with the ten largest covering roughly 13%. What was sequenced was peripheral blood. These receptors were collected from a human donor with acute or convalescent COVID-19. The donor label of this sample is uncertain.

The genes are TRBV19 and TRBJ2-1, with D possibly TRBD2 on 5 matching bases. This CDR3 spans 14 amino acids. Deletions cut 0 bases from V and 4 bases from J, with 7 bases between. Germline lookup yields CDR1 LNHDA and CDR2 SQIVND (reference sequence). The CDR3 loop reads CASSIERGYNEQFF. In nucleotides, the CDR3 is TGTGCCAGTAGTATAGAAAGAGGGTACAATGAGCAGTTCTTC. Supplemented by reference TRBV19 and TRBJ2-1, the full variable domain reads DGGITQSPKYLFRKEGQNVTLSCEQNLNHDAMYWYRQDPGQGLRLIYYSQIVNDFQKGDIAEGYSVSREKKESFPLTVTSAQKNPTAFYLCASSIERGYNEQFFGPGTRLTVL.

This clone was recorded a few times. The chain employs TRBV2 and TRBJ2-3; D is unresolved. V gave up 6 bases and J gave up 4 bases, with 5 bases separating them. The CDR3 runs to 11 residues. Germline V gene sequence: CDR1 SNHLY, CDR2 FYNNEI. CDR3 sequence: CASRRADTQYF. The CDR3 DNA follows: TGTGCCAGCAGGAGAGCAGATACGCAGTATTTT.

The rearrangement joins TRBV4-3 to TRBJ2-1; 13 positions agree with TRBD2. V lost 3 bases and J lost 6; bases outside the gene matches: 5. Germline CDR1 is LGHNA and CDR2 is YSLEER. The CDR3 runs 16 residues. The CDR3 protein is CASSQPGLAGTNEQFF. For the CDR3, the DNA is TGCGCCAGCAGCCAGCCGGGACTAGCGGGGACCAATGAGCAGTTCTTC.

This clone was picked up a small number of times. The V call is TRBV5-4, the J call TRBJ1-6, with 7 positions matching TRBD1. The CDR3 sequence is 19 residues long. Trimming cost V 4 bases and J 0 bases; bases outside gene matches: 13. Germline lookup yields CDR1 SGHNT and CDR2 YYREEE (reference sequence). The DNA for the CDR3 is TGTGCCAGCAGCCCCGGACAGGATTCCTTCTACTCCTATAATTCACCCCTCCACTTT. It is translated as CASSPGQDSFYSYNSPLHF. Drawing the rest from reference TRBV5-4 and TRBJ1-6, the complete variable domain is ETGVTQSPTHLIKTRGQQVTLRCSSQSGHNTVSWYQQALGQGPQFIFQYYREEENGRGNFPPRFSGLQFPNYSSELNVNALELDDSALYLCASSPGQDSFYSYNSPLHFGNGTRLTVT.

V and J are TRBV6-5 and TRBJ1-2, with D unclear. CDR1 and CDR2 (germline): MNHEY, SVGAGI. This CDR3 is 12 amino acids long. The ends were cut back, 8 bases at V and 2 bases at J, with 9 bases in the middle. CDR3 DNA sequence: TGTGCCAGCGGAGACTGGAACTATGGCTACACCTTC. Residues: CASGDWNYGYTF.

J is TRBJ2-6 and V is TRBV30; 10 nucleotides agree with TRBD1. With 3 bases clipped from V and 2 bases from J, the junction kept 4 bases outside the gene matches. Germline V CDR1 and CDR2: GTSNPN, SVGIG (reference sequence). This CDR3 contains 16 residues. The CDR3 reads CAWRGQGSTGANVLTF. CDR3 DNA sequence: TGTGCCTGGAGGGGACAGGGGTCTACTGGGGCCAACGTCCTGACTTTC.

The CDR3 sequence: CASSRERGNTIYF. CDR3 in DNA: TGTGCCAGCAGTAGGGAGCGCGGAAACACCATATATTTT. The chain combines TRBV6-2 or TRBV6-3 with TRBJ1-3; no clear D gene. Trimming removed 5 bases at V and 4 bases at J, with 9 bases between. CDR1 and CDR2 from the germline V gene are MNHEY and SVGEGT. The CDR3 contains 13 residues.

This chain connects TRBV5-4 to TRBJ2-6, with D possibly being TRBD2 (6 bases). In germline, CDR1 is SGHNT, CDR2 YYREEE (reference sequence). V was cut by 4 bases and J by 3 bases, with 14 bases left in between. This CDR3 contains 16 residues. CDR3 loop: CASSRLGGGGANVLTF. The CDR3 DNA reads TGTGCCAGCAGCAGACTGGGGGGAGGTGGGGCCAACGTCCTGACTTTC.

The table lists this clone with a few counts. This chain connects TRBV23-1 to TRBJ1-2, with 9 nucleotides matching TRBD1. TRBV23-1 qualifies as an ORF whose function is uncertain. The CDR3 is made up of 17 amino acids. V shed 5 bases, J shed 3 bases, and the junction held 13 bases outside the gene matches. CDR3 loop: CASSDLTGTGKHYGYTF. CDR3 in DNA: TGCGCCAGCAGTGATCTTACCGGGACAGGGAAACACTATGGCTACACCTTC.